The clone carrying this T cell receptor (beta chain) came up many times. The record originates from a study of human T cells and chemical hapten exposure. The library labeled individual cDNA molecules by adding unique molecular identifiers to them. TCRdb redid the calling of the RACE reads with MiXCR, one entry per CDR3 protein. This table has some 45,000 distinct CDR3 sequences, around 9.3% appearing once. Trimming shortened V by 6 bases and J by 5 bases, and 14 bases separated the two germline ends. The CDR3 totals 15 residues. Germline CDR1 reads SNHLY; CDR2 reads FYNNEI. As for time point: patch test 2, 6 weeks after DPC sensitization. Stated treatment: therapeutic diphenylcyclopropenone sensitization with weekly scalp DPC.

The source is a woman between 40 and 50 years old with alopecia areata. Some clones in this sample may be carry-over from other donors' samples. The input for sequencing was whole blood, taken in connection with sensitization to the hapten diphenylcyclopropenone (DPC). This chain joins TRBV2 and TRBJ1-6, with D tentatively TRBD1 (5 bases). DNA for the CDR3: TGTGCCAGCAGCCCCGAGAGGGGAAATAATTCACCCCTCCACTTT. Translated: CASSPERGNNSPLHF.